The 5 T cell receptor beta chains listed next were all sequenced from one sample in a study of molecular identifiers for immune sequencing clone quantification. TCRdb ran MiXCR on the PCR reads and lists one entry per CDR3 protein. The top ten hold over 5% of the sample, which has about 19,000 distinct CDR3 sequences, over 20% seen once. The sequenced sample consisted of naive CD8+ T cells from blood, with Jurkat cell RNA spiked in. As to subset: FACS-sorted CD8+CD4-CCR7+CD45RA+ naive T cells. These receptor sequences come from a human donor in good health. Some libraries in this study had Jurkat cell RNA spiked in.

The chain is built from TRBV6-2 or TRBV6-3 and TRBJ1-1; no firm D call. The V gene's germline CDR1 is MNHEY and CDR2 SVGEGT. This CDR3 is built from 11 residues. Trimming cost V 11 bases and J 2 bases, with 9 bases left between them. The CDR3 sequence is CAGNGNTEAFF. The DNA for the CDR3 is TGTGCCGGCAATGGAAACACTGAAGCTTTCTTT.

This clonotype was detected ten times or more. The chain links TRBV28 to TRBJ1-1; D is undetermined. Germline CDR1 MDHEN, CDR2 SYDVKM. The CDR3 runs 14 residues. Trimming shortened V by 4 bases and J by 4 bases, and 13 bases separated the two germline ends. CDR3 amino acids: CASSYRGLSTEAFF. The CDR3 nucleotides read TGTGCCAGCAGTTACCGTGGACTTAGCACTGAAGCTTTCTTT.

Comment on this clonotype: A single base separates this from a much larger clone, so it may be a read error. The CDR3 DNA sequence: TGCAACGTTGAGGTACAGGGTAGGGTTGCAGATACGCAGTATTTT. It specifies CNVEVQGRVADTQYF. J is TRBJ2-3 and V is TRBV29-1; tentative D call: TRBD1 (6 bases). The CDR3 runs to 15 residues. Germline CDR1 and CDR2: SQVTM and ANQGSEA.

This chain connects TRBV4-1 to TRBJ2-5; D is uncertain. Germline V gene data show CDR1 as MGHRA and CDR2 as YSYEKL. The CDR3 runs 15 residues. V was cut by 1 base and J by 3 bases, with 12 bases left in between. CDR3 sequence reads: CASSQVIGTKETQYF. CDR3 sequence (DNA): TGCGCCAGCAGCCAAGTAATAGGCACTAAAGAGACCCAGTACTTC.

This clonotype was detected only a few times. The rearrangement links TRBV4-1 to TRBJ2-2; D is unclear. Germline CDR1 is MGHRA and CDR2 is YSYEKL. The V end was cut by 2 bases, the J end by 6 bases, with 10 bases between. This CDR3 comprises 14 residues. CDR3 in amino acids: CASSQQGLAGELFF. Here the CDR3 DNA reads TGCGCCAGCAGCCAACAAGGGTTAGCCGGGGAGCTGTTTTTT.